This T cell receptor beta chain was captured by sequencing in a study of human thymus T cells. Thymic samples were excised during corrective heart operations. Each of the donors was a healthy Finnish infant who was undergoing open corrective cardiac surgery for congenital heart defects. Libraries were prepared by immunoSEQ multiplex PCR; TCRdb keeps only in-frame clonotypes and omits some of them. The data contain some 120,000 clones, just under 95% of them singletons. The sample holds one count of this clone. Its antigen is not known. Study-wide findings and caveats: Related research described thymic repertoires that were highly overlapping among unrelated individuals. In thymic and blood repertoires alike, V and J usage looked biased.

The sequence came from a boy in the first two years of life with a congenital heart defect but otherwise immunologically healthy. Sample: thymus tissue.

The DNA for the CDR3 is TGTGCCAGCAGTTCCGGGGGGGGCGAGCAGTACTTC. This codes for CASSSGGGEQYF. The rearrangement joins TRBV27 to TRBJ2-7; 8 nucleotides agree with TRBD2. Per germline, CDR1 MNHEY and CDR2 SMNVEV (reference sequence). Trimming took 4 bases from V and 6 from J; bases not matched to a gene: 2. This CDR3 spans 12 amino acids.